Presented here are 5 T cell receptor beta chains from one specimen sequenced in a study of cytomegalovirus exposure and HLA in healthy donors. Both 60 Vbeta primers and 13 Jbeta primers went into the PCR. Repertoires were generated with immunoSEQ multiplex PCR, while TCRdb's copy carries only in-frame clones and drops some. The sample has approximately 150,000 clones, approximately 74% seen once. The sequenced sample was PBMCs. These TCRs come from a woman in her 30s in good health and CMV-seronegative.

This clone was recorded a few times. The CDR3 DNA follows: TGTGCCAGCAGCCTGGGACAGGAAATCTACGAGCAGTACTTC. This encodes CASSLGQEIYEQYF. This chain connects TRBV28 to TRBJ2-7, with 8 positions matching TRBD1. The CDR3 sequence is 14 residues long. Germline values: CDR1 MDHEN, CDR2 SYDVKM. J gave up 3 bases and V 6 bases, and 7 bases lay outside the gene matches.

This clone was seen a handful of times. The V and J genes are TRBV27 and TRBJ2-5; 11 bases line up with TRBD1. The end of the DNA is better explained by TRBJ2-7, so the J call may be wrong. The CDR3 sequence is 17 residues long. CDR1 is MNHEY and CDR2 is SMNVEV in the germline V gene (reference sequence). CDR3 in DNA: TGTGCCAGCAGTTCAAAATCCGGGACAGGGGGTTTGTACGAGCAGTACTTC. It encodes CASSSKSGTGGLYEQYF.

The chain couples TRBV6-1 to TRBJ2-1, with a possible D match to TRBD2 (5 bases). Germline V gene sequence: CDR1 MNHNS, CDR2 SASEGT. This CDR3 is 13 amino acids long. V lost 6 bases and J 4 bases, leaving 10 bases between the germline ends. The CDR3, as DNA: TGTGCCAGCAGCGTGGAGGTTTACAATGAGCAGTTCTTC. This encodes CASSVEVYNEQFF.

The chain links TRBV12-5 to TRBJ2-3, with D possibly matching TRBD1 (6 bases). V shed 3 bases and J shed 1 base, with 14 bases lying between them. Germline V gives CDR1 LGHNT, CDR2 FRNRAP. This CDR3 contains 16 residues. CDR3 coding DNA: TGTGCTAGTGGTTTCTCAGGGGTAGGAGGCACAGATACGCAGTATTTT. Its translation: CASGFSGVGGTDTQYF.

This CDR3 reads CSVVHQGDGNTIYF. The DNA for the CDR3 is TGCAGCGTTGTCCACCAGGGTGACGGAAACACCATATATTTT. The chain couples TRBV29-1 to TRBJ1-3; D perhaps matches TRBD1 (5 bases). V lost 4 bases, J lost 4 bases, and 14 bases lay in between. The CDR3 is made up of 14 amino acids. Germline V gene sequence: CDR1 SQVTM, CDR2 ANQGSEA.